The 5 T cell receptor beta chains given below trace back to one sample, sequenced in a study of blood T cell repertoires in COVID-19. The assay was immunoSEQ multiplex PCR, and TCRdb's table has in-frame clones only and misses some. This sample has about 52,000 clones; 87% occur once, and the top ten carry 15% to 20%. Material: peripheral blood. The receptors come from a human donor with active COVID-19. The donor label of this sample is uncertain.

This clone was counted between two and nine times. CDR3 DNA sequence: TGCGCCAGCAGCCAAGATACAGGGGGCGCTTATGGCTACACCTTC. Translation: CASSQDTGGAYGYTF. The rearrangement uses TRBV4-3 and TRBJ1-2; TRBD1 matches 9 bases. The CDR3 has 15 residues. CDR1 is LGHNA and CDR2 is YSLEER in the germline V gene. Trimming took 0 bases from V and 5 from J; bases not matched to a gene: 4.

This chain joins TRBV5-1 and TRBJ2-3; the D gene is possibly TRBD1 (5 bases). Germline V gene sequence: CDR1 SGHRS, CDR2 YFSETQ. The germline V and J ends were trimmed by 5 bases and 1 base, with 14 bases remaining between them. The CDR3 has 15 residues. The CDR3 protein is CASRETVIGTDTQYF. In DNA, the CDR3 is TGCGCCAGCAGGGAGACAGTTATCGGCACAGATACGCAGTATTTT.

DNA of the CDR3: TGTGCCAGCAGCTCCCCGGCGGGGAACATTCAGTACTTC. The encoded protein is CASSSPAGNIQYF. This chain uses TRBV7-2 with TRBJ2-4, with D possibly matching TRBD2 (6 bases). Trimming took 4 bases from V and 7 from J, leaving 11 bases between them. The CDR3 contains 13 residues. The germline gives CDR1 SGHTA, CDR2 FQGNSA.

The chain has TRBV5-4 and TRBJ1-6; possibly TRBD1 for D (5 bases). Germline-derived CDR1 and CDR2 are SGHNT and YYREEE (reference sequence). V was trimmed by 0 bases and J by 7 bases, leaving 8 bases between them. The CDR3 extends over 14 amino acids. The CDR3 sequence: CASSLDRTNSPLHF. The CDR3 DNA follows: TGTGCCAGCAGCTTGGACAGGACGAATTCACCCCTCCACTTT. Filled out from reference TRBV5-4 and TRBJ1-6, the complete variable domain reads ETGVTQSPTHLIKTRGQQVTLRCSSQSGHNTVSWYQQALGQGPQFIFQYYREEENGRGNFPPRFSGLQFPNYSSELNVNALELDDSALYLCASSLDRTNSPLHFGNGTRLTVT.

This chain uses TRBV29-1 with TRBJ2-2, with D possibly being TRBD1 (6 bases). Per the germline V gene, CDR1 is SQVTM and CDR2 is ANQGSEA. This CDR3 region has 13 residues. The V end lost 5 bases, the J end lost 6 bases, and 13 bases lay between the germline ends. CDR3 in DNA: TGCAGCGTTCGACAGGAGGTGGCCGGGGAGCTGTTTTTT. It is translated as CSVRQEVAGELFF.